Listed here are 24 T cell receptor beta chains from one sample, sequenced in a study of T-cell memory formation after mild COVID-19. Using its own MiXCR run on the 5' RACE reads, TCRdb lists one record per CDR3 protein. Of roughly 130,000 distinct CDR3 sequences in the sample, about 15% were seen once. The specimen sequenced was PBMCs or a T cell subset sorted from them (not recorded which). These receptors were taken from an adult woman who had mild COVID-19 (a few samples of this study predate the infection). Cell type and time point are not known.

This clonotype has only a few counts. The rearrangement uses TRBV5-1 and TRBJ2-1; D may be TRBD1 or TRBD2 (5 bases each). Trimming left V 0 bases short and J 5 bases short, with 9 bases between. The CDR3 is made up of 14 amino acids. The V gene's germline CDR1 is SGHRS and CDR2 YFSETQ. The CDR3 here is CASSLAGQDNEQFF. The CDR3 region has the DNA TGCGCCAGCAGCTTGGCGGGGCAGGACAATGAGCAGTTCTTC.

V is TRBV20-1 and J is TRBJ2-5; 13 nucleotides agree with TRBD2. The CDR3 loop spans 18 amino acids. The V segment lost 5 bases and the J segment 4 bases; nucleotides outside the gene matches: 16. CDR1 is DFQATT, CDR2 SNEGSKA, per germline (reference sequence). The CDR3 is CSASDPGLAGVPRETQYF. The DNA for the CDR3 is TGCAGTGCTTCCGACCCCGGACTAGCGGGAGTGCCTAGAGAGACCCAGTACTTC.

V and J are TRBV9 and TRBJ2-1; TRBD1 matches 8 bases. Germline V lookup: CDR1 SGDLS, CDR2 YYNGEE. The CDR3 is 16 amino acids. V was pared by 2 bases and J by 8 bases, with 12 bases of the junction left unmatched. This CDR3 reads CASSVGRAGGSDEQFF. CDR3 bases: TGTGCCAGCAGCGTCGGTCGGGCAGGGGGCTCGGATGAGCAGTTCTTC.

This rearrangement joins TRBV12-3 or TRBV12-4 to TRBJ2-1; D is ambiguous. This CDR3 region has 15 residues. V gave up 7 bases and J gave up 1 base, with 14 bases separating them. The CDR3 region is CASTPRVLSYNEQFF. CDR3 in DNA: TGTGCCAGCACCCCACGGGTTTTATCCTACAATGAGCAGTTCTTC.

This clonotype has just a few counts. The V and J genes are TRBV6-5 and TRBJ2-1, with no clear D. The CDR3 consists of 11 residues. V dropped 2 bases and J dropped 14 bases, with 10 bases sitting between them. Per the germline V gene, CDR1 is MNHEY and CDR2 is SVGAGI. The CDR3 bases are TGTGCCAGCAGTTACGCGCAGGTCGAGTTCTTC. Protein sequence: CASSYAQVEFF.

This clonotype turned up a few times. The rearrangement joins TRBV10-3 to TRBJ2-4, with D possibly being TRBD2 (5 bases). Trimming removed 3 bases from V and 1 base from J, with 10 bases in between. Per the germline V gene, CDR1 is ENHRY and CDR2 is SYGVKD. CDR3 size: 15 residues. DNA of the CDR3: TGTGCCATCAGTGAAGGAGGAGGCGCCAAAAACATTCAGTACTTC. Its protein is CAISEGGGAKNIQYF.

This clonotype was counted only a few times. The chain carries TRBV11-1 and TRBJ2-1; 9 positions match TRBD2. The CDR3 extends over 16 amino acids. V lost 2 bases, J lost 9 bases, and 11 bases stayed unmatched. The germline gives CDR1 SGHAT, CDR2 FQDESV (reference sequence). In DNA, the CDR3 is TGTGCCAGCAGCTTACGGAGACTAGCGGAGATGGGTGAGCAGTTCTTC. Translating it yields CASSLRRLAEMGEQFF.

The V gene is TRBV5-1, the J gene TRBJ2-7; D possibly matches TRBD1 or TRBD2 (6 bases each). Between the trimmed V and J ends, which lost 4 bases and 7 bases, there was a span of 15 bases. The CDR3 covers 13 residues. Germline lookup yields CDR1 SGHRS and CDR2 YFSETQ. The CDR3 protein is CASSPGGQYEQYF. Written as DNA, the CDR3 is TGCGCCAGCAGCCCCGGGGGCCAGTATGAGCAGTACTTC.

The CDR3 reads CASSPGLERETQYF. The CDR3 DNA follows: TGTGCCAGCAGCCCGGGACTAGAGCGGGAGACCCAGTACTTC. This chain uses TRBV7-3 with TRBJ2-5; 8 nucleotides match TRBD2. V lost 5 bases, J lost 5 bases, and 7 bases stayed unmatched. The CDR3 length is 14 residues. In germline, CDR1 is SGHTA, CDR2 FQGTGA.

The V call is TRBV12-3 or TRBV12-4, the J call TRBJ1-6; D is undetermined. CDR3 size: 13 residues. Deletions cut 3 bases from V and 10 bases from J, with 10 bases between. Here the CDR3 reads CASSLGGGSPLHF. The CDR3 nucleotides are TGTGCCAGCAGTTTGGGAGGAGGGTCACCCCTCCACTTT.

This clonotype showed up just a few times. V gene TRBV20-1 combines with J gene TRBJ2-2, with D possibly being TRBD1 (5 bases). This CDR3 has 14 residues. Trimming shortened V by 0 bases and J by 5 bases, and 10 bases separated the two germline ends. Germline CDR1 and CDR2: DFQATT and SNEGSKA (reference sequence). CDR3 sequence reads: CSAREAGHTGELFF. CDR3 in DNA: TGCAGTGCTAGAGAGGCAGGGCATACCGGGGAGCTGTTTTTT.

There are a few counts of this clonotype. This chain joins TRBV12-3 or TRBV12-4 and TRBJ2-2; 11 bases are shared with TRBD2. V dropped 4 bases and J dropped 3; count of bases not matched to a gene: 7. The CDR3 sequence is 17 residues long. The CDR3 nucleotides read TGTGCCAGCAGTTCGGGGACTAGCGGCCCGGACACCGGGGAGCTGTTTTTT. Its protein is CASSSGTSGPDTGELFF.

The chain carries TRBV20-1 and TRBJ2-4; 9 bases align to TRBD1. The CDR3 is 13 residues long. Germline V gives CDR1 DFQATT, CDR2 SNEGSKA (reference sequence). The CDR3 here is CSASRDRVNIQYF. The CDR3 region has the DNA TGCAGCGCCAGCCGGGACAGGGTAAACATTCAGTACTTC.

J is TRBJ1-4 and V is TRBV4-2; D is possibly TRBD1 (5 bases). Germline CDR1 and CDR2: LGHNA and YNFKEQ. This CDR3 contains 16 residues. With 3 bases removed from V and 5 bases from J, the gap between germline ends came to 16 bases. In DNA, the CDR3 is TGTGCCAGCAGCCAGTCAGCATGGGACGGAAATGAAAAACTGTTTTTT. Translated: CASSQSAWDGNEKLFF.

This clonotype showed up just a few times. This chain links TRBV7-2 with TRBJ2-3; a possible D gene is TRBD1 (6 bases). There are 13 residues in the CDR3. The V and J ends lost 4 bases and 4 bases respectively, with 9 bases between them. Germline-derived CDR1 and CDR2 are SGHTA and FQGNSA. In nucleotides, the CDR3 is TGTGCCAGCAGCTCACAGGGCTCAGATACGCAGTATTTT. Residues: CASSSQGSDTQYF.

This clonotype was found many times. The chain recombines TRBV20-1 with TRBJ2-6; 9 bases line up with TRBD1. This CDR3 contains 16 residues. From germline, CDR1 is DFQATT and CDR2 SNEGSKA (reference sequence). CDR3 region: CTPRGQGGSGANVLTF. The CDR3, as DNA: TGCACCCCCAGGGGACAGGGTGGGTCCGGGGCCAACGTCCTGACTTTC.

About this clonotype: Just one base apart from a much larger clone, this may be a read error. This chain uses TRBV7-9 with TRBJ2-3, with 10 bases that match TRBD2. Germline lookup yields CDR1 SEHNR and CDR2 FQNEAQ (reference sequence). The CDR3 loop spans 16 amino acids. The CDR3 bases are TGTGCCAGCAGCCCCCGTGAGCGGGGGGGACCGAATACGCAGTGTTTT. This sequence encodes CASSPRERGGPNTQCF.

For the CDR3, the DNA is TGTGCCAGCAGTCAATCCGACCAGGGTCTCGGACCCTACGAGCAGTACTTC. Translating it yields CASSQSDQGLGPYEQYF. The chain joins TRBV6-6 to TRBJ2-7; D may be TRBD1 (5 bases). This CDR3 has 17 residues. The V end lost 5 bases, the J end lost 2 bases, and 22 bases lay between the germline ends. CDR1 and CDR2 (germline): MNHNY, SVGAGI (reference sequence).

The chain combines TRBV5-1 with TRBJ2-6; weak D call: TRBD1 (6 bases). The CDR3 has 14 amino acids. The germline V gene has CDR1 SGHRS and CDR2 YFSETQ. V gave up 6 bases and J gave up 4 bases, with 11 bases separating them. The DNA for the CDR3 is TGCGCCAGCACCACAGGGTCAGGGGCCAACGTCCTGACTTTC. Its translation: CASTTGSGANVLTF. The full variable domain, completed using reference TRBV5-1 and TRBJ2-6, is KAGVTQTPRYLIKTRGQQVTLSCSPISGHRSVSWYQQTPGQGLQFLFEYFSETQRNKGNFPGRFSGRQFSNSRSEMNVSTLELGDSALYLCASTTGSGANVLTFGAGSRLTVL.

The chain carries TRBV7-2 and TRBJ1-6, with D unresolved. The germline V gene encodes CDR1 SGHTA and CDR2 FQGNSA. The germline V and J ends were trimmed by 3 bases and 0 bases, with 6 bases remaining between them. There are 15 residues in the CDR3. CDR3 coding DNA: TGTGCCAGCAGCTTTGGGAGCTCCTATAATTCACCCCTCCACTTT. Translated: CASSFGSSYNSPLHF.

This clonotype has just a few counts. The chain carries TRBV12-3 or TRBV12-4 and TRBJ2-3; TRBD1 is a possible D gene (5 bases). The CDR3 is made up of 14 amino acids. Trimming left V 5 bases short and J 5 bases short, with 14 bases between. For the CDR3, the DNA is TGTGCCAGCAGTCTGCAGGGTCTGGTAGATACGCAGTATTTT. The encoded protein is CASSLQGLVDTQYF.

This clonotype occurred a few times. The V and J genes are TRBV15 and TRBJ2-7; 8 bases agree with TRBD2. The germline gives CDR1 LNHNV, CDR2 YYDKDF (reference sequence). After removal of 0 bases from V and 8 bases from J, the junction contained 9 bases not matched to a gene. The CDR3 covers 15 residues. CDR3 protein: CATSRDEAGVYQQYF. The CDR3 nucleotides are TGTGCCACCAGCAGAGATGAAGCGGGGGTATACCAGCAGTACTTC. The full variable domain, completed using reference TRBV15 and TRBJ2-7, is DAMVIQNPRYQVTQFGKPVTLSCSQTLNHNVMYWYQQKSSQAPKLLFHYYDKDFNNEADTPDNFQSRRPNTSFCFLDIRSPGLGDTAMYLCATSRDEAGVYQQYFGPGTRLTVT.

The chain has TRBV20-1 and TRBJ1-5; the D gene is possibly TRBD1 (6 bases). The ends were cut back, 6 bases at V and 5 bases at J, with 20 bases in the middle. Germline V gene sequence: CDR1 DFQATT, CDR2 SNEGSKA (reference sequence). The CDR3 has 15 residues. CDR3 loop: CSAGRRDNRHQPQHF. The CDR3 bases are TGCAGTGCGGGAAGGAGGGACAACCGGCATCAGCCCCAGCATTTT.

This clonotype has only a few counts. The chain joins TRBV12-3 or TRBV12-4 to TRBJ2-3, with TRBD1 identical over 9 bases. J was trimmed by 0 bases and V by 6 bases; bases with no gene match: 7. The CDR3 totals 16 residues. The CDR3 DNA follows: TGTGCCAGCAGATCGGACAGGGGCGGTAGCACAGATACGCAGTATTTT. As protein: CASRSDRGGSTDTQYF.